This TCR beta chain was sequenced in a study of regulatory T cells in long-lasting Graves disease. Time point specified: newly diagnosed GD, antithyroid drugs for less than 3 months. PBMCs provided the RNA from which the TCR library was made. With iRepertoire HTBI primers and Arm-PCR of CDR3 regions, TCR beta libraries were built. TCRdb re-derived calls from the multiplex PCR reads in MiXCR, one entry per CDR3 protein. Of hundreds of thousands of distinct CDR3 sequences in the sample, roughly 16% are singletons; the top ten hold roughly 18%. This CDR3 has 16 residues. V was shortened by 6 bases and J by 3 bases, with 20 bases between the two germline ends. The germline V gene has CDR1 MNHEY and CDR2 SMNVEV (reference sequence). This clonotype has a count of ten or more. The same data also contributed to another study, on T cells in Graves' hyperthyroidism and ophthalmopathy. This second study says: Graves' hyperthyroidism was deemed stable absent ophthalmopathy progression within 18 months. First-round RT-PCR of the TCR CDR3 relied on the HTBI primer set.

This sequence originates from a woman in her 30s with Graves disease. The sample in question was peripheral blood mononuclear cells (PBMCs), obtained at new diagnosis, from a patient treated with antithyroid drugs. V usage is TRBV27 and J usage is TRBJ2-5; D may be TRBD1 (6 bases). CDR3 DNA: TGTGCCAGCAGCGCCCGGCCCAGGGGCCTAGAAGAGACCCAGTACTTC. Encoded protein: CASSARPRGLEETQYF.